This TCR beta chain was sequenced during a study of cytomegalovirus exposure and HLA in healthy donors. Study-level results: As confirmed in vitro, a few CMV-associated chains were specific for CMV antigens. It was reported that the classifier diagnosed cytomegalovirus status with high specificity and sensitivity in both the original and validation cohorts. In a later analysis, first-cohort TCR clusters were found to tend to co-occur in the 120 or so validation repertoires.

The donors were part of the validation cohort, which consisted of more than 90 subjects and was separate from the first cohort of 670 or so subjects. Of note for this clone: Its antigen remains unidentified.

Trimming at V came to 3 bases and at J to 1 base, leaving 11 bases not matched to a gene. Germline-derived CDR1 and CDR2 are MGHRA and YSYEKL. This CDR3 comprises 17 residues. Profiled with immunoSEQ multiplex PCR; TCRdb holds only in-frame clones, not every one. The sample yields more than 150,000 clones, around 89% seen once. The sequenced sample consisted of PBMCs. This TCR derives from a man younger than 35 in good health and CMV-seronegative. V usage is TRBV4-1 and J usage is TRBJ2-7; 8 nucleotides line up with TRBD2. This CDR3 is CASSHGIAGYVSYEQYF. The CDR3 region has the DNA TGCGCCAGCAGCCATGGGATAGCGGGATATGTATCCTACGAGCAGTACTTC.